This T cell receptor beta chain was found in a study of coeliac disease. Turning to the study itself: The study queried TRBV7-2 bias without high-resolution HLA data.

In germline, CDR1 is LNHDA, CDR2 SQIVND (reference sequence). Trimming left V 0 bases short and J 6 bases short, with 24 bases between. This CDR3 contains 19 residues. Measured with immunoSEQ multiplex PCR; TCRdb has only the in-frame clones, and not every one. The sample contains some 800 clones, about 56% of which appear only once. A note on this clone: Its matching antigen is unknown.

General study results and limits: Lower clonality than controls marked TRB and TRG repertoires from active celiac intraepithelial and lamina propria samples.

This TCR was sampled from a woman between 50 and 59 years old without celiac disease. The specimen sequenced was intraepithelial lymphocytes from the gut. The chain joins TRBV19 to TRBJ1-5, with D maybe TRBD1 (6 bases). For the CDR3, the DNA is TGTGCCAGTAGTATAGACCCCGGCAAAGGACAGATAGTAGGTCAGCCCCAGCATTTT. Translating it yields CASSIDPGKGQIVGQPQHF.